Reported below is one T cell receptor beta chain. Its specific antigen is unknown. No much larger clone exists at a distance of one base, and base qualities are not known. Counted from cysteine to phenylalanine, this CDR3 has 15 amino acids. This entry keeps only the CDR3 DNA: 45 bases, framed from base 1. Trimming leaves V shorter by 4 bases and J shorter by 11 bases, with the junction holding 14 bases beyond the gene matches. CDR1 and CDR2, per the germline V gene, are SGHDT and YYEEEE. Amplification of TCR beta CDR3 regions was carried out from RNA transcripts. The TCR CDR3 was subjected to a first round of RT-PCR using the HTBI primer set and the Qiagen OneStep RT-PCR kit. Libraries were constructed in a second round of multiplex PCR, after which size selection and purification were performed. Libraries were sequenced paired-end with 100 bp reads on an Illumina HiSeq2000. As for the authors' bioinformatics: SOAPnuke was used to process the raw data, throwing out any read that contained adapters or uncalled bases, had a mean Phred below 15, or lacked an exact constant-primer or identifier match. COPE v1.2.5 was used to merge the high-quality paired reads, and each unique nucleotide sequence was defined as a clonotype. Clonotypes were aligned to IMGT TRBV, TRBD and TRBJ reference segments using MiTCR v1.1. Only V-J combinations with frequency above 0.0001, covering about 99% of repertoires, were analysed. The TCS score was defined as the ratio of F50 (clonal expansion) to E x V (chaos), calculated using BLOSUM62-based TCRdist between CDR3 peptides within each V-J. Welch's t-statistics and random forest reduced around 550 V-J features to 13, which were used in a naive Bayes classifier (R e1071). Using fastp trimming at Q25 and MiXCR clonotype assembly, TCRdb reanalyzed the public sequencing data and kept in-frame beta chains. Rows matching on CDR3 protein sequence are summarized as one entry with the most common DNA and genes. These V and J calls are TCRdb output, not the study's own analysis. The sample table holds about 300,000 distinct CDR3 sequences, of which roughly 20% were seen once. Under 45% of the sample lies in the top ten.

The record originates from a study of T cells in Graves' hyperthyroidism and ophthalmopathy (dated by TCRdb to about 2019). A note on the overall study: Peripheral blood samples were taken at the time of initial diagnosis, prior to any treatment. Thyroid tissue and blood T-cell repertoires from roughly six Graves' hyperthyroidism patients were also compared in the study. Prospective prediction of ophthalmopathy was tested in an independent validation cohort of approximately 19 hyperthyroidism patients and 17 patients who later progressed to ophthalmopathy. TCR Vbeta CDR3 sequencing of approximately 140 peripheral blood samples (43 ophthalmopathy, roughly 74 hyperthyroidism and roughly 17 progressor patients) is reported in the paper. After sampling, hyperthyroidism patients received methimazole starting at 30 mg daily, and ophthalmopathy patients received high-dose intravenous methylprednisolone. To identify distinguishing TCR V-J signatures, a discovery cohort of roughly 100 patients was used, comprising some 45 with Graves' ophthalmopathy and some 60 with stable Graves' hyperthyroidism. For training and testing, the 110 or so patients in the discovery cohort were randomly divided in a 7:3 ratio.

General study outcomes and caveats: Sample size was not statistically predetermined, and blinding of investigators to group allocation was not performed. In cross-validation, a model built on a 13 V-J signature told ophthalmopathy apart from stable hyperthyroidism with 87.88% sensitivity and about 81% specificity, and in testing the same model reached 80%/75%. During validation, the model predicted progression to ophthalmopathy a median of about 6.3 months ahead of onset, with around 65% sensitivity and about 72% specificity. Most expanded thyroid clonotypes (frequency above 0.001) were also detected in blood, suggesting blood repertoires may reflect thyroid immune responses.

Ophthalmopathy patients had moderately to severely active disease, Clinical Activity Score of at least 3, NOSPECS grade of at least 4, and duration under 3 months. The study excluded patients with uncontrolled infections, other autoimmune diseases, pregnancy or lactation. Clinical symptoms, serum thyroxine and TRAb, thyroid ultrasound, and orbital computed tomography formed the basis for the diagnoses. PBMCs were isolated from 8 to 10 ml of fresh peripheral blood by Ficoll-Paque density gradient centrifugation. Total RNA was extracted with Trizol reagent, and quality was checked on an Agilent 2100 Bioanalyzer.

The receptor was derived from a man aged 45 to 65 with Graves' ophthalmopathy. The source material was blood. Recombination linked TRBV5-6 to TRBJ1-1, and TRBD1 matches 10 of the central bases. The CDR3 reads CASSEAGTGVWGAFF. The base sequence is TGTGCCAGCAGCGAGGCCGGGACAGGGGTCTGGGGCGCTTTCTTT.